This entry lists 24 T cell receptor beta chains sequenced from one sample in a study of blood T cell repertoires in COVID-19. Sequencing was performed with immunoSEQ multiplex PCR; in TCRdb, only in-frame clones are kept and a portion is missing. The repertoire holds about 60,000 clones, with 70% to 80% as singletons. The sequenced sample was peripheral blood. All receptors come from an elderly man with acute or convalescent COVID-19.

This rearrangement joins TRBV3-1 (or the pseudogene TRBV3-2) to TRBJ2-3; 9 bases line up with TRBD1. CDR1 LGHDT and CDR2 YNNKEL come from the germline V gene (reference sequence). V was clipped by 2 bases and J by 0 bases; unmatched bases: 6. The CDR3 length is 17 residues. DNA of the CDR3: TGTGCCAGCAGCCAAATGCGTGGACAGGGGAGCACAGATACGCAGTATTTT. Its protein product is CASSQMRGQGSTDTQYF.

As for this clone: Other nucleotide sequences from this sample produce the same CDR3. V and J are TRBV15 and TRBJ1-1, with D perhaps TRBD1 (6 bases). This CDR3 contains 14 residues. Germline V gene lookup returns CDR1 LNHNV and CDR2 YYDKDF (reference sequence). The V end lost 0 bases, the J end lost 5 bases, and 10 bases lay between the germline ends. In DNA, the CDR3 is TGTGCCACCAGCAGAGACAGGGGAGGGACTGAAGCTTTCTTT. This sequence encodes CATSRDRGGTEAFF.

This clone has only one observation. The chain uses TRBV10-3 and TRBJ2-3; unclear D gene. Trimming removed 4 bases at V and 2 bases at J, with 7 bases between. Germline V gene data show CDR1 as ENHRY and CDR2 as SYGVKD. This CDR3 has 13 amino acids. The CDR3 sequence is CAISVVATDTQYF. As DNA, the CDR3 is TGTGCCATCAGTGTCGTAGCCACAGATACGCAGTATTTT.

The V and J genes are TRBV30 and TRBJ1-1, with 7 bases lining up with TRBD1. The V gene's germline CDR1 is GTSNPN and CDR2 SVGIG (reference sequence). The trim removed 5 bases at V and 1 base at J, leaving 4 bases unmatched. CDR3 length equals 13 residues. The CDR3 region is CAWGQASNTEAFF. DNA of the CDR3: TGTGCCTGGGGACAGGCCTCGAACACTGAAGCTTTCTTT.

CDR3 coding DNA: TGTGCCAGCAGCGTCCAAACAGGAGTCTCACCCCTCCACTTT. Residues: CASSVQTGVSPLHF. This chain uses TRBV27 with TRBJ1-6; possible D gene TRBD1, 5 bases. There are 14 residues in the CDR3. CDR1 MNHEY and CDR2 SMNVEV come from the germline V gene (reference sequence). The ends were cut back, 6 bases at V and 10 bases at J, with 16 bases in the middle.

The chain employs TRBV7-3 and TRBJ1-4, with D perhaps TRBD1 (5 bases). The V gene's germline CDR1 is SGHTA and CDR2 FQGTGA. CDR3 length: 17 amino acids. The V gene lost 2 bases and the J gene lost 7 bases, with 20 bases spanning the gap. CDR3 nucleotide sequence: TGTGCCAGCAGCTTATTCCGCGCGGGGACCACGGGTGAAAAACTGTTTTTT. Amino acid sequence: CASSLFRAGTTGEKLFF. The full variable domain, rest sourced from reference TRBV7-3 and TRBJ1-4, is GAGVSQTPSNKVTEKGKYVELRCDPISGHTALYWYRQSLGQGPEFLIYFQGTGAADDSGLPNDRFFAVRPEGSVSTLKIQRTERGDSAVYLCASSLFRAGTTGEKLFFGSGTQLSVL.

The rearrangement links TRBV5-1 to TRBJ2-7, with TRBD1 matching over 7 bases. Germline V gene sequence: CDR1 SGHRS, CDR2 YFSETQ. CDR3 length: 14 residues. V was clipped by 2 bases and J by 2 bases; unmatched bases: 4. CDR3 sequence reads: CASSFRDRAYEQYF. The CDR3 coding sequence is TGCGCCAGCAGCTTCCGGGACAGAGCCTACGAGCAGTACTTC.

The rearrangement joins TRBV15 to TRBJ1-1; 7 bases agree with TRBD1. Germline V gene data show CDR1 as LNHNV and CDR2 as YYDKDF (reference sequence). The CDR3 spans 13 residues. V trimming: 5 bases; J trimming: 4 bases; junction bases outside the gene matches: 4. CDR3 DNA sequence: TGTGCCACCAGCCGGCAGGGGGGCACTGAAGCTTTCTTT. Translating gives CATSRQGGTEAFF.

Only a few counts were recorded for this clone. This rearrangement joins TRBV3-1 (or the pseudogene TRBV3-2) to TRBJ2-2, with 9 bases lining up with TRBD2. V gave up 5 bases and J gave up 5 bases; unmatched junction bases: 6. The CDR3 covers 15 residues. Germline lookup yields CDR1 LGHDT and CDR2 YNNKEL (reference sequence). CDR3 residues: CASSGASGRTGELFF. DNA for the CDR3: TGTGCCAGCAGCGGAGCCAGCGGGAGGACCGGGGAGCTGTTTTTT.

The rearrangement joins TRBV5-6 to TRBJ2-2, with 8 positions matching TRBD1. The CDR3 contains 15 residues. The germline V gene encodes CDR1 SGHDT and CDR2 YYEEEE. The ends lost 0 bases at V and 6 bases at J; junction bases unmatched: 4. Here the CDR3 DNA reads TGTGCCAGCAGCTTGGTGGACAGGGATCCCGGGGAGCTGTTTTTT. Amino acid sequence: CASSLVDRDPGELFF.

This clone was picked up a small number of times. The J gene is TRBJ1-1, the V gene TRBV11-3; D is possibly TRBD1 (5 bases). Trimming cost V 1 base and J 0 bases, with 9 bases left between them. The CDR3 is 15 amino acids. CDR1 is SGHNT and CDR2 is YENEEA in the germline V gene. In DNA form, the CDR3 reads TGTGCCAGCAGCTTAGGGGGCAGACTGAACACTGAAGCTTTCTTT. Its protein is CASSLGGRLNTEAFF.

This clone was counted only a few times. The CDR3 sequence is CASSSPRETQYF. The CDR3 nucleotides are TGTGCCAGCAGTTCCCCACGGGAGACCCAGTACTTC. V is TRBV28 and J is TRBJ2-5, with D unresolved. The CDR3 spans 12 residues. V lost 4 bases, J lost 5 bases, and 8 bases lay in between. Germline V gene sequence: CDR1 MDHEN, CDR2 SYDVKM. The full variable domain, with the rest looked up from reference TRBV28 and TRBJ2-5, is DVKVTQSSRYLVKRTGEKVFLECVQDMDHENMFWYRQDPGLGLRLIYFSYDVKMKEKGDIPEGYSVSREKKERFSLILESASTNQTSMYLCASSSPRETQYFGPGTRLLVL.

This clone was counted only a few times. The genes are TRBV10-2 and TRBJ1-1; 10 bases map to TRBD1. CDR1 is WSHSY and CDR2 is SAAADI in the germline V gene. This CDR3 is built from 18 residues. Trimming cost V 2 bases and J 1 base; bases outside gene matches: 10. In DNA, the CDR3 is TGCGCCAGCAGTGAGCTTGCCGGGACAGGGGCCCCGAACACTGAAGCTTTCTTT. Its translation: CASSELAGTGAPNTEAFF.

The rearrangement joins TRBV2 to TRBJ1-2, with D unresolved. Deletions cut 7 bases from V and 3 bases from J, with 15 bases between. The CDR3 runs 14 residues. Germline V gene data show CDR1 as SNHLY and CDR2 as FYNNEI. The CDR3 loop is CASKWAQADYGYTF. The CDR3 DNA sequence: TGTGCCAGCAAATGGGCCCAGGCAGACTATGGCTACACCTTC.

The gene calls are TRBV5-1 and TRBJ1-1; 10 positions agree with TRBD1. The V gene's germline CDR1 is SGHRS and CDR2 YFSETQ. After removal of 4 bases from V and 3 bases from J, the junction contained 12 bases not matched to a gene. The CDR3 loop spans 17 amino acids. In DNA, the CDR3 is TGCGCCAGCAGCAATAACGTCGCCGGGACAGGGGACACTGAAGCTTTCTTT. It specifies CASSNNVAGTGDTEAFF.

About this clone: The same CDR3 is also encoded by other DNA sequences in this sample. The chain combines TRBV5-1 with TRBJ2-3; possible D gene TRBD2, 5 bases. This CDR3 comprises 16 residues. Germline V gene data show CDR1 as SGHRS and CDR2 as YFSETQ. The V end lost 0 bases, the J end lost 0 bases, and 11 bases lay between the germline ends. In nucleotides, the CDR3 is TGCGCCAGCAGCTTGGGGACTTCTGCTAGCACAGATACGCAGTATTTT. This gives the protein CASSLGTSASTDTQYF.

The CDR3 protein is CASSSRSSGSDEQFF. The CDR3 DNA reads as TGTGCCAGCAGTTCTAGAAGTAGCGGCTCAGATGAGCAGTTCTTC. V usage is TRBV6-4 and J usage is TRBJ2-1; tentative D call: TRBD2 (6 bases). Germline V CDR1 and CDR2: MRHNA, SNTAGT. The ends were cut back, 5 bases at V and 8 bases at J, with 19 bases in the middle. CDR3 length: 15 amino acids.

The chain has TRBV4-1 and TRBJ1-5; 7 positions agree with TRBD1. Germline V gene data show CDR1 as MGHRA and CDR2 as YSYEKL. The CDR3 sequence is 17 residues long. V lost 0 bases to trimming and J lost 0 bases; unmatched junction nucleotides: 5. In DNA form, the CDR3 reads TGCGCCAGCAGCCAAGATGGGGGACAGTATAGCAATCAGCCCCAGCATTTT. Its protein product is CASSQDGGQYSNQPQHF.

The chain employs TRBV5-1 and TRBJ2-1, with 8 bases aligning to TRBD2. V trimming: 3 bases; J trimming: 5 bases; junction bases outside the gene matches: 10. The CDR3 length is 16 residues. Germline values: CDR1 SGHRS, CDR2 YFSETQ. CDR3 DNA: TGCGCCAGCAGCTGGGAGCGGGAGTGGAACGACAATGAGCAGTTCTTC. Residues: CASSWEREWNDNEQFF.

This chain uses TRBV30 with TRBJ1-1; D not certain. The CDR3 consists of 13 residues. Germline CDR1 reads GTSNPN; CDR2 reads SVGIG (reference sequence). Deletions cut 0 bases from V and 3 bases from J, with 8 bases between. The CDR3 sequence is CAWSVNRDTEAFF. The CDR3 bases are TGTGCCTGGAGTGTAAACCGGGACACTGAAGCTTTCTTT.

The rearrangement joins TRBV2 to TRBJ1-1; 9 bases are shared with TRBD1. This CDR3 is 15 amino acids long. Losses at the gene ends were 6 bases for V and 4 bases for J; bases not matched to a gene: 9. Per germline, CDR1 SNHLY and CDR2 FYNNEI. For the CDR3, the DNA is TGTGCCAGCAGCCGTGGACAGGGGATCGGCACTGAAGCTTTCTTT. Translated, it gives CASSRGQGIGTEAFF. The whole variable domain, filled in from reference TRBV2 and TRBJ1-1, reads EPEVTQTPSHQVTQMGQEVILRCVPISNHLYFYWYRQILGQKVEFLVSFYNNEISEKSEIFDDQFSVERPDGSNFTLKIRSTKLEDSAMYFCASSRGQGIGTEAFFGQGTRLTVV.

The chain couples TRBV3-1 (or the pseudogene TRBV3-2) to TRBJ1-2, with D possibly TRBD1 on 6 matching bases. Deletions cut 3 bases from V and 5 bases from J, with 10 bases between. The CDR3 totals 13 residues. Per the germline V gene, CDR1 is LGHDT and CDR2 is YNNKEL (reference sequence). DNA of the CDR3: TGTGCCAGCAGCCAGAACGGACAGTATGGCTACACCTTC. Amino acids: CASSQNGQYGYTF.

The chain employs TRBV2 and TRBJ1-2; 9 nucleotides align to TRBD1. V gave up 6 bases and J gave up 4 bases; unmatched junction bases: 6. The length of the CDR3 is 14 residues. The germline V gene has CDR1 SNHLY and CDR2 FYNNEI. CDR3 DNA sequence: TGTGCCAGCAGACGGGACAGGGAATTCTATGGCTACACCTTC. This encodes CASRRDREFYGYTF.

The chain couples TRBV4-1 to TRBJ2-5, with D perhaps matching TRBD1 (6 bases). Germline CDR1 reads MGHRA; CDR2 reads YSYEKL. The CDR3 runs 14 residues. V dropped 1 base and J dropped 5 bases, with 11 bases sitting between them. The CDR3 bases are TGCGCCAGCAGCCAAGGAACAGGGACGGAGACCCAGTACTTC. It translates to CASSQGTGTETQYF.